The next 15 T cell receptor beta chains were all read from a single sample in a study of cytomegalovirus exposure and HLA in healthy donors. This PCR relied on a set of 60 Vbeta primers and 13 Jbeta primers. Generated by immunoSEQ multiplex PCR, the TCRdb table keeps only in-frame clones and is missing some. The table lists fewer than 250,000 clones, roughly four fifths of them singletons. Sequencing was performed on PBMCs. Receptor source: a man between 18 and 35 years old in good health and CMV-seronegative.

The chain uses TRBV18 and TRBJ2-3; maybe TRBD2 (7 bases). The germline V gene encodes CDR1 KGHSH and CDR2 LQKENI. V lost 0 bases, J lost 2 bases, and 15 bases lay in between. This CDR3 contains 17 residues. The DNA of the CDR3 is TGTGCCAGCTCACCACCCGGGACGGGGGGCCTCACAGATACGCAGTATTTT. Its protein product is CASSPPGTGGLTDTQYF.

V gene TRBV30 combines with J gene TRBJ1-1; D may be TRBD1 (5 bases). V lost 1 base, J lost 4 bases, and 10 bases lay in between. This CDR3 is 13 amino acids long. Germline CDR1 GTSNPN, CDR2 SVGIG (reference sequence). CDR3 nucleotides: TGTGCCTGGAGTGGGCGGGGGGGCACTGAAGCTTTCTTT. This sequence encodes CAWSGRGGTEAFF.

This chain uses TRBV10-1 with TRBJ2-3; D perhaps matches TRBD1 (6 bases). The CDR3 runs to 14 residues. Trimming shortened V by 3 bases and J by 5 bases, and 12 bases separated the two germline ends. Germline V gene data show CDR1 as WNHNN and CDR2 as SYGVQD (reference sequence). This chain's CDR3 is CASSDRDTLDTQYF. The CDR3 bases are TGCGCCAGCAGTGACCGGGACACATTAGATACGCAGTATTTT.

This chain links TRBV19 with TRBJ1-2, with 9 bases identical to TRBD1. Trimming removed 6 bases from V and 6 bases from J; junction bases left unmatched: 8. Per the germline V gene, CDR1 is LNHDA and CDR2 is SQIVND (reference sequence). The CDR3 runs 14 residues. Here the CDR3 reads CASSPGQGKDGYTF. DNA of the CDR3: TGTGCCAGTAGCCCGGGACAGGGAAAAGATGGCTACACCTTC.

V gene TRBV28 combines with J gene TRBJ2-7; TRBD2 matches 7 bases. This CDR3 has 14 amino acids. With V trimmed by 2 bases and J by 3 bases, 4 bases remained unmatched. Germline CDR1 is MDHEN and CDR2 is SYDVKM. The CDR3 spells CASSLVGGSYEQYF. The CDR3 nucleotides read TGTGCCAGCAGTTTAGTTGGCGGGAGCTACGAGCAGTACTTC.

This rearrangement joins TRBV2 to TRBJ1-2, with D maybe TRBD1 (6 bases). V gave up 8 bases and J gave up 4 bases, with 14 bases separating them. The CDR3 extends over 13 amino acids. Germline V gene lookup returns CDR1 SNHLY and CDR2 FYNNEI. CDR3 protein: CASWGGRSYGYTF. The CDR3 DNA sequence: TGTGCCAGCTGGGGGGGCAGGAGCTATGGCTACACCTTC.

The rearrangement joins TRBV5-1 to TRBJ1-3; 9 nucleotides line up with TRBD1. V lost 0 bases and J lost 1; bases outside the gene matches: 5. The CDR3 loop spans 17 amino acids. CDR1 is SGHRS, CDR2 YFSETQ, per germline. CDR3 loop: CASSLEGQGRSGNTIYF. CDR3 DNA: TGCGCCAGCAGCTTGGAAGGACAGGGGAGATCTGGAAACACCATATATTTT.

The CDR3 region has the DNA TGCGCCAGCAGCCAAGATATTACCTTTAGCGGGGGCTCCTACGAGCAGTACTTC. It translates to CASSQDITFSGGSYEQYF. V and J are TRBV4-1 and TRBJ2-7, with TRBD2 matching 9 bases. With V trimmed by 0 bases and J by 0 bases, 9 bases remained unmatched. This CDR3 region has 18 residues. The V gene's germline CDR1 is MGHRA and CDR2 YSYEKL.

The J gene is TRBJ2-2, the V gene TRBV28; D might be TRBD1 (5 bases). V lost 10 bases and J lost 0, with 6 bases in between. The length of the CDR3 is 12 residues. CDR1 and CDR2 from the germline V gene are MDHEN and SYDVKM. The CDR3 region is CATTANTGELFF. For the CDR3, the DNA is TGTGCCACGACAGCGAACACCGGGGAGCTGTTTTTT. The complete variable domain, with remaining parts taken from reference TRBV28 and TRBJ2-2, reads DVKVTQSSRYLVKRTGEKVFLECVQDMDHENMFWYRQDPGLGLRLIYFSYDVKMKEKGDIPEGYSVSREKKERFSLILESASTNQTSMYLCATTANTGELFFGEGSRLTVL.

The rearrangement links TRBV4-3 to TRBJ2-7, with D perhaps TRBD1 (6 bases). The CDR3 contains 16 residues. Trimming left V 4 bases short and J 3 bases short, with 19 bases between. Germline assignment: CDR1 LGHNA and CDR2 YSLEER. The CDR3 spells CASSPVPGQGYYEQYF. The CDR3 bases are TGCGCCAGCAGCCCGGTACCGGGACAAGGTTACTACGAGCAGTACTTC.

The chain recombines TRBV25-1 with TRBJ2-7; perhaps TRBD1 as D (5 bases). The length of the CDR3 is 12 residues. Per germline, CDR1 MGHDK and CDR2 SYGVNS. V gave up 8 bases and J gave up 3 bases, with 11 bases separating them. The CDR3, as DNA: TGTGCCAGCGGTCAAGGGGACTACGAGCAGTACTTC. Amino acid sequence: CASGQGDYEQYF.

The chain employs TRBV19 and TRBJ2-7, with D perhaps TRBD1 (6 bases). Germline V CDR1 and CDR2: LNHDA, SQIVND (reference sequence). The CDR3 extends over 13 amino acids. V was clipped by 3 bases and J by 0 bases, with 6 bases between them. The CDR3 DNA reads as TGTGCCAGTAGTATGGACAGCTCCTACGAGCAGTACTTC. Protein sequence: CASSMDSSYEQYF.

This clone was detected once. The chain combines TRBV5-6 with TRBJ2-7, with TRBD2 matching 7 bases. This CDR3 contains 19 residues. The V gene end was trimmed by 4 bases and the J gene end by 4 bases; junction bases not matched to a gene: 23. Germline CDR1 SGHDT, CDR2 YYEEEE. CDR3 in amino acids: CASSPSIGDYEWGGYEQYF. The DNA of the CDR3 is TGTGCCAGCAGCCCAAGCATCGGGGATTACGAGTGGGGGGGTTACGAGCAGTACTTC.

The rearrangement uses TRBV7-2 and TRBJ1-2, with TRBD1 as a possible D gene (5 bases). The length of the CDR3 is 16 residues. CDR1 and CDR2 (germline): SGHTA, FQGNSA. Trimming took off 1 base at V and 5 bases at J, with 17 bases between the two ends. This CDR3 is CASSLEGPRDSYGYTF. CDR3 sequence (DNA): TGTGCCAGCAGCTTAGAAGGGCCCAGGGATTCATATGGCTACACCTTC.

This clone was observed a single time. The chain recombines TRBV7-9 with TRBJ2-3; 11 bases match TRBD2. The CDR3 length is 16 residues. Germline V gives CDR1 SEHNR, CDR2 FQNEAQ (reference sequence). After removal of 4 bases from V and 2 bases from J, the junction contained 5 bases not matched to a gene. The CDR3 protein is CASSSTTSGATDTQYF. CDR3 nucleotides: TGTGCCAGCAGCTCCACGACTAGCGGGGCCACAGATACGCAGTATTTT. The variable domain in full, completed from reference TRBV7-9 and TRBJ2-3, reads DTGVSQNPRHKITKRGQNVTFRCDPISEHNRLYWYRQTLGQGPEFLTYFQNEAQLEKSRLLSDRFSAERPKGSFSTLEIQRTEQGDSAMYLCASSSTTSGATDTQYFGPGTRLTVL.